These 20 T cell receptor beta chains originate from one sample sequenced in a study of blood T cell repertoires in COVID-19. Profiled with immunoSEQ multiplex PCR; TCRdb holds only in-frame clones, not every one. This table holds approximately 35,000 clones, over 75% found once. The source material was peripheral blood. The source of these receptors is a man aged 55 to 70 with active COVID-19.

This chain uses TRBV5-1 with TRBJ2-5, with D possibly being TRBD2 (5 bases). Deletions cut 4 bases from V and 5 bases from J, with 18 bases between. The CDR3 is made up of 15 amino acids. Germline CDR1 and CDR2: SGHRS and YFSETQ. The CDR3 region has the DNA TGCGCCAGCAGCCCAGCGGCGGCCTCCGGGGAGACCCAGTACTTC. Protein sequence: CASSPAAASGETQYF.

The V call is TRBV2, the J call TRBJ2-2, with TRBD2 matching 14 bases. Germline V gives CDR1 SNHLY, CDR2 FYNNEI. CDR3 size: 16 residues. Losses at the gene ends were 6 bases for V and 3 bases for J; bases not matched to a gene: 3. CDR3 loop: CASSEGLAGDTGELFF. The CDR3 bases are TGTGCCAGCAGCGAGGGACTAGCGGGAGACACCGGGGAGCTGTTTTTT.

CDR3 sequence reads: CASSSRALAGVIPDTQYF. For the CDR3, the DNA is TGTGCCAGCAGCTCCCGAGCCCTAGCGGGAGTAATCCCAGATACGCAGTATTTT. J is TRBJ2-3 and V is TRBV7-3, with 10 bases lining up with TRBD2. Trimming removed 4 bases from V and 4 bases from J; junction bases left unmatched: 14. The length of the CDR3 is 18 residues. Germline CDR1 SGHTA, CDR2 FQGTGA.

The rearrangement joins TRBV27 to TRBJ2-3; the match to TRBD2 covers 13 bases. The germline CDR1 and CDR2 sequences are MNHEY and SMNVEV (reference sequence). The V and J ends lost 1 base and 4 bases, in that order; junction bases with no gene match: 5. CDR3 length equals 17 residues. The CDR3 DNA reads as TGTGCCAGCAGTTTATACGGACTAGCGGGAGTAGCAGATACGCAGTATTTT. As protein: CASSLYGLAGVADTQYF.

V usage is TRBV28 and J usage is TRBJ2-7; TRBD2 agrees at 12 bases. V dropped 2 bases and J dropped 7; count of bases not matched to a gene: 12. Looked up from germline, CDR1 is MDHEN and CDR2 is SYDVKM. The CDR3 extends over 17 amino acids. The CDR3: CASSLRTSGNRRQEQYV. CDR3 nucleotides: TGTGCCAGCAGTTTACGGACTAGCGGGAACCGGCGTCAAGAGCAGTACGTC.

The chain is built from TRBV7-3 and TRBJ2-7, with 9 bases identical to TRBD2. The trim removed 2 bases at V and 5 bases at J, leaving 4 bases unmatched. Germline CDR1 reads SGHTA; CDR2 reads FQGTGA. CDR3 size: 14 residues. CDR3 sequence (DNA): TGTGCCAGCAGCTTAGCGGGAGGGCCAAACGAGCAGTACTTC. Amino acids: CASSLAGGPNEQYF. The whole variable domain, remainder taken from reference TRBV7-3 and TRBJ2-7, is GAGVSQTPSNKVTEKGKYVELRCDPISGHTALYWYRQSLGQGPEFLIYFQGTGAADDSGLPNDRFFAVRPEGSVSTLKIQRTERGDSAVYLCASSLAGGPNEQYFGPGTRLTVT.

Written as DNA, the CDR3 is TGTGCCAGCGCAACCGGGCTAGCTAAATACAATGAGCAGTTCTTC. Translation gives CASATGLAKYNEQFF. The V and J genes are TRBV18 and TRBJ2-1; weak D call: TRBD2 (5 bases). Germline CDR1 reads KGHSH; CDR2 reads LQKENI. With 8 bases removed from V and 4 bases from J, the gap between germline ends came to 18 bases. The CDR3 totals 15 residues.

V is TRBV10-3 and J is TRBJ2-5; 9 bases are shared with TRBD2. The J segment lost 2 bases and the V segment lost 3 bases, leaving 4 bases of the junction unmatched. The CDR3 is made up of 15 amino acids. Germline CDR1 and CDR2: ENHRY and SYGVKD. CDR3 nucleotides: TGTGCCATCAGTGACCAGACTAGCGGACAAGAGACCCAGTACTTC. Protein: CAISDQTSGQETQYF.

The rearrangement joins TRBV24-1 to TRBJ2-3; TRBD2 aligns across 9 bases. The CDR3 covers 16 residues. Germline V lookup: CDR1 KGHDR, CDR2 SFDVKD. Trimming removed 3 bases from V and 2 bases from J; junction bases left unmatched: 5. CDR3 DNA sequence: TGTGCCACCAGTGATCCGCGACTAGCGGTCACAGATACGCAGTATTTT. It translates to CATSDPRLAVTDTQYF.

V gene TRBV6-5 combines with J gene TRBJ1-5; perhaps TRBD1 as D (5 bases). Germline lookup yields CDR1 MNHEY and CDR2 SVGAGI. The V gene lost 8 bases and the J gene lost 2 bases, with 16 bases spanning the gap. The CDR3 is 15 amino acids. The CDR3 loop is CASSSTGGGNQPQHF. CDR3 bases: TGTGCCAGCTCTTCAACGGGGGGTGGCAATCAGCCCCAGCATTTT.

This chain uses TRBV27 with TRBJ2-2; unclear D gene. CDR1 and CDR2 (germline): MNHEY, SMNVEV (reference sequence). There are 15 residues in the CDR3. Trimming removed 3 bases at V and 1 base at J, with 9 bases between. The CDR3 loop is CASSFRWRNTGELFF. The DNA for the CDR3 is TGTGCCAGCAGTTTTAGGTGGAGGAACACCGGGGAGCTGTTTTTT.

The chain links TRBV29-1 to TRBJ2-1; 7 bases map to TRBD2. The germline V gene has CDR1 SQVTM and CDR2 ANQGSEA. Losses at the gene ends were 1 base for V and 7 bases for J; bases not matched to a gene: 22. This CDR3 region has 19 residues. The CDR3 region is CSVEVMTSPTYVEWNEQFF. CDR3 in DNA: TGCAGCGTTGAAGTCATGACTAGCCCAACGTATGTGGAGTGGAATGAGCAGTTCTTC.

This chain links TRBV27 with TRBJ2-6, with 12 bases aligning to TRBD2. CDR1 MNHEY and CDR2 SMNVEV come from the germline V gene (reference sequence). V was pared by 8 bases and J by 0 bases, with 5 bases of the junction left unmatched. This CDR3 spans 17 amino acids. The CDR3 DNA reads TGTGCCAGCTCCTGGACTAGCGGGATCTCTGGGGCCAACGTCCTGACTTTC. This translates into CASSWTSGISGANVLTF.

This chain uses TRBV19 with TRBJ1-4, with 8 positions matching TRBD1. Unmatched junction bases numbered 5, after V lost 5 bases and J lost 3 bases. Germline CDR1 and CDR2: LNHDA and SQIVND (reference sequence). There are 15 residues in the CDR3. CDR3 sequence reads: CASSPGQGPNEKLFF. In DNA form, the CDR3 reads TGTGCCAGTAGTCCCGGACAGGGTCCTAATGAAAAACTGTTTTTT.

The CDR3 DNA reads TGTGCCAGCAGCTTTGACAGGGGGAGGCACGAGCAGTACTTC. This gives the protein CASSFDRGRHEQYF. J is TRBJ2-7 and V is TRBV5-8; the match to TRBD1 covers 9 bases. CDR1 and CDR2 from the germline V gene are SGHTS and YDEGEE. Trimming cost V 2 bases and J 5 bases; bases outside gene matches: 5. The CDR3 is made up of 14 amino acids.

The CDR3 DNA follows: TGTGCCAGCAGTTACCCCGAGGGTACCAGGGGCCGCTATGGCTACACCTTC. It yields the protein CASSYPEGTRGRYGYTF. The chain carries TRBV6-2 or TRBV6-3 and TRBJ1-2, with a possible D match to TRBD1 (6 bases). The CDR3 consists of 17 residues. The germline CDR1 and CDR2 sequences are MNHEY and SVGEGT. V was cut by 2 bases and J by 4 bases, with 20 bases left in between.

In DNA form, the CDR3 reads TGTGCCACCCTTACCGGGGATACGCAGTATTTT. Protein product: CATLTGDTQYF. The gene calls are TRBV6-6 and TRBJ2-3; D gene unclear. V lost 10 bases and J lost 6, with 11 bases in between. CDR3 size: 11 residues. The V gene's germline CDR1 is MNHNY and CDR2 SVGAGI (reference sequence).

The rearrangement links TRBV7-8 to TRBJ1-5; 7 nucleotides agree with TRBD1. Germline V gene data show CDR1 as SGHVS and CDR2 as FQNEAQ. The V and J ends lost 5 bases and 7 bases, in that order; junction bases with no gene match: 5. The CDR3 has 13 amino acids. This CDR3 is CASSRQGGQPQHF. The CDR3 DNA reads TGTGCCAGCAGCAGACAGGGCGGCCAGCCCCAGCATTTT.

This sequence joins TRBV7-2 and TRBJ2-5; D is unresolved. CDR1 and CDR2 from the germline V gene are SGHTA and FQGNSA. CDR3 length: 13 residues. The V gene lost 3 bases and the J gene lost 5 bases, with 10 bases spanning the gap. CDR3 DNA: TGTGCCAGCAGCTTTGGTCATCGGGAGACCCAGTACTTC. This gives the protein CASSFGHRETQYF.

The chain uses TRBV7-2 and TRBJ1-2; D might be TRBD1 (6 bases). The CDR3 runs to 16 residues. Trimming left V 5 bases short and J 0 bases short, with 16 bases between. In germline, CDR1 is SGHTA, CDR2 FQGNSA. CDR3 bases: TGTGCCAGCAGCCCAAGACAGGACCACCCTAACTATGGCTACACCTTC. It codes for CASSPRQDHPNYGYTF.